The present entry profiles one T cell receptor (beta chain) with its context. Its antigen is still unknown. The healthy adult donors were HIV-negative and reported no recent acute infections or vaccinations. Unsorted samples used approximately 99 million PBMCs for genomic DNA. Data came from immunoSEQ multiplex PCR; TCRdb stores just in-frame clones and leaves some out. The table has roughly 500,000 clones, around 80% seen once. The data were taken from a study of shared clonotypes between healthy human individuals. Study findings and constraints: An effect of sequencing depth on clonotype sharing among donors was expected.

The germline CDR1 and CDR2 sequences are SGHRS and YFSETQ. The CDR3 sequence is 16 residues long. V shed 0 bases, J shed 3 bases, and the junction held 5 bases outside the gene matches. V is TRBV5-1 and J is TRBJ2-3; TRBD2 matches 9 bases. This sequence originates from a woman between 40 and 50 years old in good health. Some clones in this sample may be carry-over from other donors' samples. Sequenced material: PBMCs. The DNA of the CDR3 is TGCGCCAGCAGCTTGGATACGACTAGCGGTACAGATACGCAGTATTTT. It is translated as CASSLDTTSGTDTQYF.